This TCR beta chain comes out of a study of tumor T cells in aggressive B-cell lymphoma. Produced via immunoSEQ multiplex PCR; TCRdb's table is partial and in-frame only. Of some 2,000 clones in the sample, roughly nine tenths are singletons; the top ten hold around 3.4%. This CDR3 spans 12 amino acids. Germline V lookup: CDR1 SQVTM, CDR2 ANQGSEA. V was trimmed by 7 bases and J by 4 bases, leaving 13 bases between them. The chain employs TRBV29-1 and TRBJ1-2; possibly TRBD1 for D (6 bases). The specimen was tumor tissue. This TCR was sampled from an adult with diffuse large B cell lymphoma. The CDR3 sequence is CSAWEGVYGYTF. DNA of the CDR3: TGCAGCGCCTGGGAGGGGGTCTATGGCTACACCTTC. Full variable domain (rest looked up from reference TRBV29-1 and TRBJ1-2): SAVISQKPSRDICQRGTSLTIQCQVDSQVTMMFWYRQQPGQSLTLIATANQGSEATYESGFVIDKFPISRPNLTFSTLTVSNMSPEDSSIYLCSAWEGVYGYTFGSGTRLTVV.